The source of this TCR beta chain is a study of post-analysis software for immune sequencing data. Germline CDR1 reads DFQATT; CDR2 reads SNEGSKA (reference sequence). CDR3 length: 16 amino acids. The V gene lost 4 bases and the J gene lost 1 base, with 17 bases spanning the gap. General study points: The study found TRBV5-6, TRBV5-1 and TRBV20-1 among 5 or 6 TRBV segments more frequent in patients than controls. Patients with multiple sclerosis recorded significantly lower normalized Chao1 diversity than controls, the study found.

On this clonotype: The antigen is unknown. A read error may explain this, as a much larger clone is one base away. Because the CDR3 is missing its conserved closing phenylalanine or tryptophan, this is likely a read error.

The authors incorporated unique molecular identifiers into the TCR beta cDNA libraries. TCRdb passed the PCR reads through MiXCR, listing each CDR3 protein once. The table has more than 500,000 distinct CDR3 sequences, 34% seen once. V is TRBV20-1 and J is TRBJ2-1, with D perhaps given as TRBD1 or TRBD2 (5 bases each). Sequenced input: blood. The clonotype originates from a girl aged 2-17 years with multiple sclerosis. The CDR3 DNA sequence: TGCAGTGCTAATCCGGGACGCCGAACTTCCTACAATGAGCAGTTCTGC. Encoded protein: CSANPGRRTSYNEQFC.